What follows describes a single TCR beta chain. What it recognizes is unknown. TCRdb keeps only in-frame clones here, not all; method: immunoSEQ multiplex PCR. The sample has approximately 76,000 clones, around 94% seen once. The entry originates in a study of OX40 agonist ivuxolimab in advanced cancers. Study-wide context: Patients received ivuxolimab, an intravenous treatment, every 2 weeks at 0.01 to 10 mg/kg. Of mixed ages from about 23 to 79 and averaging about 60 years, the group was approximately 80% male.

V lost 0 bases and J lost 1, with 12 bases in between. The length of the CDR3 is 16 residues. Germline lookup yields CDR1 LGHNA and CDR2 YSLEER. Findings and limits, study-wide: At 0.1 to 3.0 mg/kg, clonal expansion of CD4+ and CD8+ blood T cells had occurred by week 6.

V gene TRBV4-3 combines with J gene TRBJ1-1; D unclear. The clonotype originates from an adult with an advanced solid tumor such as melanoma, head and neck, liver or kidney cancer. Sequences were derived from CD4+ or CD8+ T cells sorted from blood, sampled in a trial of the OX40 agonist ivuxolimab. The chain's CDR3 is CASSQDMGIGNTEAFF. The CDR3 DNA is TGCGCCAGCAGCCAAGATATGGGGATAGGGAACACTGAAGCTTTCTTT.